This record looks at one T cell receptor beta chain sequence and its context. What it binds is not known. 13 Jbeta primers and 60 Vbeta primers were used for the PCR. The method was immunoSEQ multiplex PCR; TCRdb's version includes in-frame clones alone and lacks a portion of them. The sample contains fewer than 150,000 clones, about three quarters of which appear only once. These data are taken from a study of cytomegalovirus exposure and HLA in healthy donors. Looked up from germline, CDR1 is SGHAT and CDR2 is FQNNGV. V was cut by 6 bases and J by 7 bases, with 18 bases left in between. The CDR3 has 14 amino acids. Study outcomes and limitations: Researchers reportedly found TCR beta sequences accurately predicted most subjects' HLA-A and HLA-B alleles. As was reported, the classifier diagnosed cytomegalovirus status with high specificity and sensitivity.

The chain is built from TRBV11-2 and TRBJ1-2, with D tentatively TRBD1 (6 bases). This receptor was taken from a woman in her 40s in good health and CMV-seropositive. Sequenced input: PBMCs. The chain's CDR3 is CASSWPGQLFGYTF. The CDR3 DNA sequence: TGTGCCAGCAGTTGGCCGGGACAACTATTTGGCTACACCTTC.